These 19 T cell receptor beta chains came from one sample sequenced in a study of blood T cell repertoires in COVID-19. Only in-frame clones appear in the TCRdb table, and some are missing; sequencing was by immunoSEQ multiplex PCR. The sample carries around 300,000 clones, roughly 84% recorded once. Sequencing was performed on peripheral blood. These receptor sequences come from a man between 45 and 60 years old with active or convalescent COVID-19.

The chain joins TRBV7-8 to TRBJ2-1; possible D gene TRBD1, 5 bases. This CDR3 is built from 16 residues. Trimming removed 5 bases from V and 2 bases from J, with 16 bases in between. The germline V gene encodes CDR1 SGHVS and CDR2 FQNEAQ. CDR3 in amino acids: CASSPSGQGAYNEQFF. The CDR3 DNA reads TGTGCCAGCAGCCCCTCGGGCCAGGGTGCCTACAATGAGCAGTTCTTC.

The chain uses TRBV2 and TRBJ2-7; unclear D gene. The germline CDR1 and CDR2 sequences are SNHLY and FYNNEI. The germline V and J ends were trimmed by 0 bases and 2 bases, with 11 bases remaining between them. This CDR3 has 15 residues. This chain's CDR3 is CASSEAATQTYEQYF. For the CDR3, the DNA is TGTGCCAGCAGTGAAGCGGCCACCCAAACCTACGAGCAGTACTTC.

This chain joins TRBV5-1 and TRBJ2-6; tentatively, D is TRBD2 (6 bases). The CDR3 extends over 17 amino acids. Germline V lookup: CDR1 SGHRS, CDR2 YFSETQ. Trimming removed 9 bases from V and 0 bases from J, with 19 bases in between. The CDR3 is CATRRGLTPSGANVLTF. CDR3 in DNA: TGCGCCACCCGGCGGGGCCTTACCCCCTCTGGGGCCAACGTCCTGACTTTC.

The rearrangement uses TRBV4-3 and TRBJ1-2, with 8 positions matching TRBD1. The CDR3 extends over 14 amino acids. The ends lost 4 bases at V and 6 bases at J; junction bases unmatched: 7. The germline CDR1 and CDR2 sequences are LGHNA and YSLEER. The DNA of the CDR3 is TGCGCCAGCAGCCCAACGACAGGGGAGGATGGCTACACCTTC. The encoded protein is CASSPTTGEDGYTF.

This clone has only one observation. V usage is TRBV7-8 and J usage is TRBJ1-4, with 10 bases aligning to TRBD1. The V gene's germline CDR1 is SGHVS and CDR2 FQNEAQ. The CDR3 covers 14 residues. With V trimmed by 5 bases and J by 6 bases, 3 bases remained unmatched. This CDR3 is CASSRQGAYEKLFF. The DNA of the CDR3 is TGTGCCAGCAGCCGACAGGGGGCCTATGAAAAACTGTTTTTT.

This chain uses TRBV6-5 with TRBJ1-4; no firm D call. The CDR3 has 15 amino acids. CDR1 is MNHEY, CDR2 SVGAGI, per germline. The V end was cut by 5 bases, the J end by 0 bases, with 10 bases between. Here the CDR3 DNA reads TGTGCCAGCAGTCGCGGATTTACAACTAATGAAAAACTGTTTTTT. Its protein is CASSRGFTTNEKLFF.

The chain uses TRBV30 and TRBJ1-2; D not resolved. CDR1 GTSNPN and CDR2 SVGIG come from the germline V gene (reference sequence). V was cut by 1 base and J by 8 bases, with 17 bases left in between. The CDR3 totals 14 residues. The CDR3 DNA reads TGTGCCTGGAGTGATGGGGTTAATACGGGAGGCTACACCTTC. This encodes CAWSDGVNTGGYTF.

This sequence joins TRBV5-1 and TRBJ1-2, with D possibly TRBD1 on 6 matching bases. Trimming pared 0 bases from V and 8 bases from J, leaving 14 bases between. The CDR3 length is 14 residues. CDR1 is SGHRS, CDR2 YFSETQ, per germline. CDR3 nucleotides: TGCGCCAGCAGCTTGGGTCAGGGGAGAAAGGGCTACACCTTC. This translates into CASSLGQGRKGYTF. The variable domain in full, with the rest retrieved from reference TRBV5-1 and TRBJ1-2, is KAGVTQTPRYLIKTRGQQVTLSCSPISGHRSVSWYQQTPGQGLQFLFEYFSETQRNKGNFPGRFSGRQFSNSRSEMNVSTLELGDSALYLCASSLGQGRKGYTFGSGTRLTVV.

The chain combines TRBV7-9 with TRBJ2-7; 11 bases agree with TRBD1. The CDR3 length is 16 residues. Germline CDR1 reads SEHNR; CDR2 reads FQNEAQ (reference sequence). Trimming at V came to 1 base and at J to 0 bases, leaving 2 bases not matched to a gene. CDR3 loop: CASSLGGTGGSYEQYF. The CDR3 DNA follows: TGTGCCAGCAGCTTAGGGGGGACAGGGGGCTCCTACGAGCAGTACTTC.

V gene TRBV9 combines with J gene TRBJ2-5; TRBD2 matches at 8 bases. Germline V lookup: CDR1 SGDLS, CDR2 YYNGEE. V trimming: 0 bases; J trimming: 5 bases; junction bases outside the gene matches: 6. The CDR3 is made up of 15 amino acids. The CDR3 region has the DNA TGTGCCAGCAGCGTAGAATGGACTAGCACGGAGACCCAGTACTTC. This codes for CASSVEWTSTETQYF.

This chain uses TRBV7-8 with TRBJ1-2, with D perhaps matching TRBD1 (6 bases). Germline lookup yields CDR1 SGHVS and CDR2 FQNEAQ. V gave up 3 bases and J gave up 4 bases, with 12 bases separating them. The CDR3 contains 14 residues. This chain's CDR3 is CASSLTGQSYGYTF. CDR3 DNA sequence: TGTGCCAGCAGCTTGACAGGACAGTCCTATGGCTACACCTTC. Drawing the rest from reference TRBV7-8 and TRBJ1-2, the complete variable domain is GAGVSQSPRYKVAKRGQDVALRCDPISGHVSLFWYQQALGQGPEFLTYFQNEAQLDKSGLPSDRFFAERPEGSVSTLKIQRTQQEDSAVYLCASSLTGQSYGYTFGSGTRLTVV.

This clone was counted once. The rearrangement links TRBV27 to TRBJ1-1; no reliable D call. The germline V gene has CDR1 MNHEY and CDR2 SMNVEV (reference sequence). Trimming left V 0 bases short and J 1 base short, with 9 bases between. This CDR3 is 15 amino acids long. The CDR3 DNA is TGTGCCAGCAGTTTATCGTGGGAGGGGAACACTGAAGCTTTCTTT. This translates into CASSLSWEGNTEAFF.

The V gene is TRBV9, the J gene TRBJ1-3; 12 nucleotides match TRBD1. V was pared by 7 bases and J by 8 bases, with 4 bases of the junction left unmatched. The CDR3 loop spans 13 amino acids. Per germline, CDR1 SGDLS and CDR2 YYNGEE. The CDR3 is CASGTGGADTIYF. In DNA, the CDR3 is TGTGCCAGCGGGACAGGGGGCGCGGACACCATATATTTT. The whole variable domain, remainder taken from reference TRBV9 and TRBJ1-3, is DSGVTQTPKHLITATGQRVTLRCSPRSGDLSVYWYQQSLDQGLQFLIQYYNGEERAKGNILERFSAQQFPDLHSELNLSSLELGDSALYFCASGTGGADTIYFGEGSWLTVV.

The chain links TRBV2 to TRBJ2-3, with a tentative D call TRBD1 (6 bases). CDR1 and CDR2 (germline): SNHLY, FYNNEI. The V end was cut by 6 bases, the J end by 3 bases, with 13 bases between. CDR3 length: 14 amino acids. Here the CDR3 DNA reads TGTGCCAGCAGGGAACAGGGAAGGACAGATACGCAGTATTTT. Translated: CASREQGRTDTQYF.

The chain joins TRBV9 to TRBJ2-7, with TRBD2 matching 15 bases. Losses at the gene ends were 4 bases for V and 12 bases for J; bases not matched to a gene: 8. Per germline, CDR1 SGDLS and CDR2 YYNGEE. The CDR3 contains 14 residues. The CDR3 loop reads CASSPRTSGGAMYF. The CDR3 DNA sequence: TGTGCCAGCAGCCCCAGGACTAGCGGGGGGGCCATGTACTTC.

V usage is TRBV5-4 and J usage is TRBJ1-6; TRBD1 matches 9 bases. The J segment lost 13 bases and the V segment lost 0 bases, leaving 20 bases of the junction unmatched. This CDR3 has 19 residues. Germline-derived CDR1 and CDR2 are SGHNT and YYREEE (reference sequence). CDR3 coding DNA: TGTGCCAGCAGCTTGGGTACCCGGACAGGGGCCGGGATCATTTTTCCCCTCCACTTT. Its protein is CASSLGTRTGAGIIFPLHF.

The V gene is TRBV19, the J gene TRBJ1-1, with D maybe TRBD1 (5 bases). CDR1 and CDR2 (germline): LNHDA, SQIVND (reference sequence). The CDR3 is 16 residues long. V lost 1 base and J 1 base, leaving 13 bases between the germline ends. This CDR3 reads CASSIVGEGRNTEAFF. CDR3 in DNA: TGTGCCAGTAGTATAGTGGGGGAGGGTCGGAACACTGAAGCTTTCTTT.

The V gene is TRBV27, the J gene TRBJ2-2; 9 bases align to TRBD1. The germline V gene encodes CDR1 MNHEY and CDR2 SMNVEV (reference sequence). V gave up 5 bases and J gave up 4 bases; unmatched junction bases: 2. The CDR3 runs to 14 residues. CDR3: CASSRQGGTGELFF. The CDR3 DNA is TGTGCCAGCAGTCGACAGGGGGGCACCGGGGAGCTGTTTTTT.

The rearrangement joins TRBV2 to TRBJ1-2, with 9 bases fitting TRBD1. The CDR3 runs 17 residues. The V gene's germline CDR1 is SNHLY and CDR2 FYNNEI. J was trimmed by 7 bases and V by 5 bases; bases with no gene match: 17. DNA of the CDR3: TGTGCCAGCAGTCCTTGGACCCCGGGACAGGGTTCGGGTGGCTACACCTTC. Its translation is CASSPWTPGQGSGGYTF.